What follows is one T cell receptor (beta chain) and its context. Sequencing was performed with immunoSEQ multiplex PCR; in TCRdb, only in-frame clones are kept and a portion is missing. The data show 20,000 to 30,000 clones, roughly 85% seen once. CDR3 length: 17 amino acids. Germline V lookup: CDR1 GTSNPN, CDR2 SVGIG (reference sequence). The V gene end was trimmed by 3 bases and the J gene end by 7 bases; junction bases not matched to a gene: 15. The sample is drawn from a study of T cells in narcolepsy. What was sequenced was memory (CD45RA-) CD4+ T cells from blood. This clonotype was sampled from a human donor in good health. The gene calls are TRBV30 and TRBJ2-1; 10 positions agree with TRBD2. Here the CDR3 DNA reads TGTGCCTGGAGCCTGGGCCTAGCGGGAGTGGAGTCGAATGAGCAGTTCTTC. It specifies CAWSLGLAGVESNEQFF.